What follows are 20 T cell receptor beta chains derived from one specimen sequenced in a study of CD8 T cells in Susac syndrome. The RNA, about 0.45 to 1 ug, was put through reverse transcription using random hexamers. TCRdb ran MiXCR on the immunoSEQ multiplex PCR reads and lists one entry per CDR3 protein. The sample includes around 120,000 distinct CDR3 sequences, 85% to 95% of them seen just once. Input material: CD4+ T cells from PBMCs. These receptors all come from a human donor with multiple sclerosis.

J is TRBJ1-1 and V is TRBV12-3 or TRBV12-4; D is possibly TRBD1 (6 bases). This CDR3 is built from 13 residues. Trimming removed 3 bases from V and 4 bases from J, with 9 bases in between. The CDR3 spells CASSLRGGTEAFF. CDR3 nucleotide sequence: TGTGCCAGCAGTTTGAGGGGGGGCACTGAAGCTTTCTTT.

The chain joins TRBV3-1 to TRBJ1-2, with TRBD1 matching 10 bases. This CDR3 is 13 amino acids long. J lost 6 bases, V lost 3 bases, and 1 base had no gene match. CDR1 and CDR2 (germline): LGHDT, YNNKEL (reference sequence). CDR3 amino acids: CASSQTGGHGYTF. CDR3 DNA sequence: TGTGCCAGCAGCCAGACAGGGGGCCATGGCTACACCTTC.

The genes are TRBV18 and TRBJ1-2; D uncertain. Germline V gives CDR1 KGHSH, CDR2 LQKENI. This CDR3 contains 15 residues. V lost 1 base and J 6 bases, leaving 15 bases between the germline ends. The CDR3, as DNA: TGTGCCAGCTCACCACTCCCACAGCCACTGGATGGCTACACCTTC. It specifies CASSPLPQPLDGYTF.

Points on this clonotype: The junction departs from germline at one end; a sequencing error may be responsible. The rearrangement links TRBV20-1 to TRBJ2-7; D is undetermined. Germline loops: CDR1 DFQATT, CDR2 SNEGSKA (reference sequence). CDR3 length: 16 residues. The CDR3 DNA reads TGCAGTGCATACAGAGACAACCCGTACATCTCCTACGAGCATTACTTC. Protein product: CSAYRDNPYISYEHYF.

V usage is TRBV4-1 and J usage is TRBJ1-3; D remains ambiguous. The CDR3 runs to 16 residues. Trimming cost V 0 bases and J 4 bases, with 13 bases left between them. Germline values: CDR1 MGHRA, CDR2 YSYEKL. The CDR3 DNA is TGCGCCAGCAGCCAAGATGCGGCAATATTGGGAAACACCATATATTTT. This encodes CASSQDAAILGNTIYF.

The chain joins TRBV29-1 to TRBJ1-2, with 7 bases that match TRBD1. This CDR3 spans 13 amino acids. In germline, CDR1 is SQVTM, CDR2 ANQGSEA. Trimming took 6 bases from V and 7 from J; bases not matched to a gene: 11. Written as DNA, the CDR3 is TGCAGCGTGACTAAGACAGGGCGGGGTGGCTACACCTTC. Encoded protein: CSVTKTGRGGYTF. Full variable domain (outside the CDR3, taken from reference TRBV29-1 and TRBJ1-2): SAVISQKPSRDICQRGTSLTIQCQVDSQVTMMFWYRQQPGQSLTLIATANQGSEATYESGFVIDKFPISRPNLTFSTLTVSNMSPEDSSIYLCSVTKTGRGGYTFGSGTRLTVV.

The rearrangement uses TRBV10-3 and TRBJ1-5; D unclear. V lost 0 bases and J 5 bases, leaving 5 bases between the germline ends. The CDR3 loop spans 13 amino acids. Germline lookup yields CDR1 ENHRY and CDR2 SYGVKD. The CDR3 sequence is CAISESFDQPQHF. CDR3 bases: TGTGCCATCAGTGAGTCGTTTGATCAGCCCCAGCATTTT.

The chain links TRBV7-2 to TRBJ2-2; D uncertain. V shed 3 bases and J shed 4 bases, with 9 bases lying between them. The CDR3 is made up of 14 amino acids. The germline V gene encodes CDR1 SGHTA and CDR2 FQGNSA. This CDR3 reads CASSLYKATGELFF. In DNA, the CDR3 is TGTGCCAGCAGCTTGTACAAGGCCACCGGGGAGCTGTTTTTT.

The genes are TRBV6-2 or TRBV6-3 and TRBJ2-5, with 10 positions matching TRBD2. Germline values: CDR1 MNHEY, CDR2 SVGEGT. This CDR3 region has 13 residues. Germline trimming cut 6 bases from V and 2 bases from J; bases unmatched to any gene: 0. Written as DNA, the CDR3 is TGTGCCAGCAGGGGACTAGCGCAAGAGACCCAGTACTTC. This sequence encodes CASRGLAQETQYF.

This chain joins TRBV6-1 and TRBJ2-7, with D possibly TRBD2 on 6 matching bases. Per germline, CDR1 MNHNS and CDR2 SASEGT. The CDR3 contains 14 residues. V was pared by 4 bases and J by 0 bases, with 10 bases between. CDR3 DNA: TGTGCCAGCAGTGCGGGGGTGAGCTCCTACGAGCAGTACTTC. Residues: CASSAGVSSYEQYF.

The chain links TRBV7-2 to TRBJ2-7, with TRBD2 matching over 10 bases. This CDR3 is built from 15 residues. V gave up 4 bases and J gave up 5 bases; unmatched junction bases: 8. Germline CDR1 SGHTA, CDR2 FQGNSA. CDR3 sequence (DNA): TGTGCCAGCAGCTCTACCGGGACTAGCGTGGACGAGCAGTACTTC. It is translated as CASSSTGTSVDEQYF. The complete variable domain, with remaining parts taken from reference TRBV7-2 and TRBJ2-7, reads GAGVSQSPSNKVTEKGKDVELRCDPISGHTALYWYRQSLGQGLEFLIYFQGNSAPDKSGLPSDRFSAERTGGSVSTLTIQRTQQEDSAVYLCASSSTGTSVDEQYFGPGTRLTVT.

Only a few counts were recorded for this clonotype. The chain recombines TRBV6-2 or TRBV6-3 with TRBJ2-4; 8 bases align to TRBD1. Trimming cost V 7 bases and J 11 bases; bases outside gene matches: 13. There are 14 residues in the CDR3. Germline lookup yields CDR1 MNHEY and CDR2 SVGEGT. CDR3 in amino acids: CASIRGPEPRLQYF. Here the CDR3 DNA reads TGTGCCAGCATCAGGGGGCCGGAACCGAGACTTCAGTACTTC.

The chain recombines TRBV7-2 with TRBJ2-7; D not certain. The CDR3 contains 11 residues. Germline V gene sequence: CDR1 SGHTA, CDR2 FQGNSA. The germline V and J ends were trimmed by 4 bases and 3 bases, with 4 bases remaining between them. CDR3 nucleotide sequence: TGTGCCAGCAGCTCCTACTACGAGCAGTACTTC. It specifies CASSSYYEQYF. Filled out from reference TRBV7-2 and TRBJ2-7, the complete variable domain reads GAGVSQSPSNKVTEKGKDVELRCDPISGHTALYWYRQSLGQGLEFLIYFQGNSAPDKSGLPSDRFSAERTGGSVSTLTIQRTQQEDSAVYLCASSSYYEQYFGPGTRLTVT.

V is TRBV20-1 and J is TRBJ2-1; TRBD2 matches at 11 bases. Germline assignment: CDR1 DFQATT and CDR2 SNEGSKA (reference sequence). The CDR3 totals 17 residues. The ends lost 4 bases at V and 0 bases at J; junction bases unmatched: 8. The CDR3 region is CSAKASGGTSSYNEQFF. The CDR3 DNA follows: TGCAGTGCTAAGGCTAGCGGGGGGACAAGCTCCTACAATGAGCAGTTCTTC.

J is TRBJ2-5 and V is TRBV4-3; TRBD1 might be the D (6 bases). This CDR3 region has 14 residues. The germline V gene encodes CDR1 LGHNA and CDR2 YSLEER. The V end lost 4 bases, the J end lost 4 bases, and 13 bases lay between the germline ends. The CDR3 protein is CASSRGQFGETQYF. The DNA for the CDR3 is TGCGCCAGCAGCCGCGGACAGTTCGGAGAGACCCAGTACTTC.

The chain uses TRBV5-1 and TRBJ2-7; 9 nucleotides agree with TRBD1. Germline V gene sequence: CDR1 SGHRS, CDR2 YFSETQ. The CDR3 spans 15 residues. Trimming took 6 bases from V and 1 from J; bases not matched to a gene: 8. CDR3: CASTNPGQGSYEQYF. The CDR3 region has the DNA TGCGCCAGCACCAATCCCGGACAGGGGTCCTACGAGCAGTACTTC.

This clonotype was seen more than once but under ten times. Compared with germline, one end of the junction differs, possibly owing to a read error. The chain joins TRBV7-6 to TRBJ2-5, with TRBD1 matching 7 bases. CDR1 SGHVS and CDR2 FNYEAQ come from the germline V gene. The CDR3 contains 16 residues. Here the CDR3 DNA reads TGTGCTAGCAGCTTAGCTCCCACAGGGGCGGAAGAGACCCAGTACTTC. This gives the protein CASSLAPTGAEETQYF.

This chain uses TRBV5-1 with TRBJ2-2, with 8 bases that match TRBD1. Trimming took 6 bases from V and 4 from J; bases not matched to a gene: 11. Germline V gene sequence: CDR1 SGHRS, CDR2 YFSETQ. This CDR3 is built from 16 residues. CDR3 DNA sequence: TGCGCCAGCAACCTGCAGGGGGCGCAGGGCACCGGGGAGCTGTTTTTT. Translated, it gives CASNLQGAQGTGELFF.

The rearrangement joins TRBV7-8 to TRBJ2-5; 7 bases line up with TRBD2. Per germline, CDR1 SGHVS and CDR2 FQNEAQ. V lost 2 bases to trimming and J lost 0 bases; unmatched junction nucleotides: 3. The CDR3 covers 15 residues. The CDR3, as DNA: TGTGCCAGCAGCTTACGGGGGGAACACCAAGAGACCCAGTACTTC. This translates into CASSLRGEHQETQYF. Variable domain in full (rest from reference TRBV7-8 and TRBJ2-5): GAGVSQSPRYKVAKRGQDVALRCDPISGHVSLFWYQQALGQGPEFLTYFQNEAQLDKSGLPSDRFFAERPEGSVSTLKIQRTQQEDSAVYLCASSLRGEHQETQYFGPGTRLLVL.

This chain connects TRBV18 to TRBJ2-5; no clear D gene. V was cut by 3 bases and J by 3 bases, with 8 bases left in between. The germline gives CDR1 KGHSH, CDR2 LQKENI. This CDR3 has 13 amino acids. DNA for the CDR3: TGTGCCAGCTCACCGGGCAGCAAAGAGACCCAGTACTTC. The encoded protein is CASSPGSKETQYF.